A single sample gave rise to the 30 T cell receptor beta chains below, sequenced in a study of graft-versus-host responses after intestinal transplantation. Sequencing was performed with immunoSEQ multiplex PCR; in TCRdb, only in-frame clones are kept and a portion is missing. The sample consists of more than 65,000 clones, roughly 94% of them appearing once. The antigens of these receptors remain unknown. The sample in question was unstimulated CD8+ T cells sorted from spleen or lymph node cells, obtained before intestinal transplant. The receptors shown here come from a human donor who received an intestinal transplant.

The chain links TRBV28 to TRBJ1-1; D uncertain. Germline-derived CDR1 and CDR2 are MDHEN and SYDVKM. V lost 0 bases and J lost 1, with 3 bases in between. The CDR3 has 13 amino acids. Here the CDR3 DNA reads TGTGCCAGCAGTTTATGGCAGAACACTGAAGCTTTCTTT. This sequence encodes CASSLWQNTEAFF.

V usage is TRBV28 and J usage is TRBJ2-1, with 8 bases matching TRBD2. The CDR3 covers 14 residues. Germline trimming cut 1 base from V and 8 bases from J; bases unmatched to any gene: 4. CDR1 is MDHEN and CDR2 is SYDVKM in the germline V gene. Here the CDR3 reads CASSLFSSGYEQFF. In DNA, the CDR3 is TGTGCCAGCAGTTTATTTTCTAGCGGGTATGAGCAGTTCTTC.

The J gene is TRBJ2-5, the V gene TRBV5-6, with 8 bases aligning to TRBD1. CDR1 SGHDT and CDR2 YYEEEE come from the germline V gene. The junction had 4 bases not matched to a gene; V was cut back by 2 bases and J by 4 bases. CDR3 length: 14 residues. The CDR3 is CASSFGQGVETQYF. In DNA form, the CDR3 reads TGTGCCAGCAGCTTCGGACAGGGAGTAGAGACCCAGTACTTC.

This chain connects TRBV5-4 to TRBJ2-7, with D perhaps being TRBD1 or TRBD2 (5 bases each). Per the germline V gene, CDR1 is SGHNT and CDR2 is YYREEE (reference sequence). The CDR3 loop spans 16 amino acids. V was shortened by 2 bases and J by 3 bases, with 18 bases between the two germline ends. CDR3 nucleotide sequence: TGTGCCAGCAGCTTAGCTAGGGGAGAACTCCTCTACGAGCAGTACTTC. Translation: CASSLARGELLYEQYF.

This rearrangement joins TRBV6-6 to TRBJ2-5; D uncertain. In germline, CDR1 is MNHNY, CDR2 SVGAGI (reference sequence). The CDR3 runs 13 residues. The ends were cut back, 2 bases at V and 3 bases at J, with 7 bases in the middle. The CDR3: CASSYVQEETQYF. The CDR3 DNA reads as TGTGCCAGCAGTTACGTCCAGGAAGAGACCCAGTACTTC.

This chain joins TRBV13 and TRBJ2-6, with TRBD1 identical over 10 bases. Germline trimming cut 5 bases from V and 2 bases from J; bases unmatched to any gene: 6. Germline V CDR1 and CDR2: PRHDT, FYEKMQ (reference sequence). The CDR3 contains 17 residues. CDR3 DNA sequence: TGTGCCAGCAGCCCCCAGACAGGGGGCGCTGGGGCCAACGTCCTGACTTTC. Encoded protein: CASSPQTGGAGANVLTF.

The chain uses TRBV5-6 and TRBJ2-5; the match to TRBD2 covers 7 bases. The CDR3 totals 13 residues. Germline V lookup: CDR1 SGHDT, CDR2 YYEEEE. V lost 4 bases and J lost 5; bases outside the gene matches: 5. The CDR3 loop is CASSQAGEETQYF. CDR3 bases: TGTGCCAGCAGCCAGGCGGGAGAGGAGACCCAGTACTTC. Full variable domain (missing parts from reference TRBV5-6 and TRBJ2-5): DAGVTQSPTHLIKTRGQQVTLRCSPKSGHDTVSWYQQALGQGPQFIFQYYEEEERQRGNFPDRFSGHQFPNYSSELNVNALLLGDSALYLCASSQAGEETQYFGPGTRLLVL.

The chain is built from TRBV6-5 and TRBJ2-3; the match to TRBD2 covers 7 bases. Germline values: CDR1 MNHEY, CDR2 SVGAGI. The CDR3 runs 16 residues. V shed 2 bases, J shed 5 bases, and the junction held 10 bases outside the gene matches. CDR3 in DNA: TGTGCCAGCAGTTACACCTTGACTAGCTCGGGAGATACGCAGTATTTT. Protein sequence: CASSYTLTSSGDTQYF.

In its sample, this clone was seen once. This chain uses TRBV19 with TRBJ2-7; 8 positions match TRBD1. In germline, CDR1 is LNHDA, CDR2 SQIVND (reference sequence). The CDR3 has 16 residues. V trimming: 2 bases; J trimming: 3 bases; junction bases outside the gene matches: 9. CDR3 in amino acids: CASSIYYHRGVYEQYF. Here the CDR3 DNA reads TGTGCCAGTAGTATATACTACCACAGGGGGGTCTACGAGCAGTACTTC. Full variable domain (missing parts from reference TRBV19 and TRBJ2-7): DGGITQSPKYLFRKEGQNVTLSCEQNLNHDAMYWYRQDPGQGLRLIYYSQIVNDFQKGDIAEGYSVSREKKESFPLTVTSAQKNPTAFYLCASSIYYHRGVYEQYFGPGTRLTVT.

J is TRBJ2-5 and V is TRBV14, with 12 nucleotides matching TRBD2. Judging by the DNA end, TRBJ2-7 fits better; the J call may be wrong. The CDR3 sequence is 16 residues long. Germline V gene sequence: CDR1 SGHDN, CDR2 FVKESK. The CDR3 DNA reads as TGTGCCAGCAGCCACTGGACTAGCGGGGCATACTACGAGCAGTACTTC. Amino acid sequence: CASSHWTSGAYYEQYF.

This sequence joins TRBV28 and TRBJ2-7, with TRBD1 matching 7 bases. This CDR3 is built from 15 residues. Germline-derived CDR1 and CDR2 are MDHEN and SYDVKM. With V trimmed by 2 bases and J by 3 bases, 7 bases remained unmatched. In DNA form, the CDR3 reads TGTGCCAGCAGTTTAAGACAGGGAATTCGCTACGAGCAGTACTTC. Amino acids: CASSLRQGIRYEQYF.

CDR3 DNA sequence: TGTGCCAGCAGCTTTAGCGGGCCCTACGAGCAGTACTTC. This codes for CASSFSGPYEQYF. This chain connects TRBV7-2 to TRBJ2-7, with 7 nucleotides matching TRBD2. Germline V CDR1 and CDR2: SGHTA, FQGNSA. There are 13 residues in the CDR3. The V and J ends lost 3 bases and 2 bases, in that order; junction bases with no gene match: 1.

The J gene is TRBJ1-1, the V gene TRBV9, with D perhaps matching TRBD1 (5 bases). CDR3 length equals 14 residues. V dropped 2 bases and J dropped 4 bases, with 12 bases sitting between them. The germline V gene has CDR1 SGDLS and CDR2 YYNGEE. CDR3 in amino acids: CASSVAGTGTEAFF. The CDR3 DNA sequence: TGTGCCAGCAGCGTCGCAGGGACGGGCACTGAAGCTTTCTTT. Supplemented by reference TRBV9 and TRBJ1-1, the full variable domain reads DSGVTQTPKHLITATGQRVTLRCSPRSGDLSVYWYQQSLDQGLQFLIQYYNGEERAKGNILERFSAQQFPDLHSELNLSSLELGDSALYFCASSVAGTGTEAFFGQGTRLTVV.

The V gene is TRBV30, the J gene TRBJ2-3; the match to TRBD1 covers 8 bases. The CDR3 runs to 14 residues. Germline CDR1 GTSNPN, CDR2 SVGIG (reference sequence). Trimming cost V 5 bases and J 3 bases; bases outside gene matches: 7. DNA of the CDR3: TGTGCCTGGCGGCAGGGGGCGGCAACAGATACGCAGTATTTT. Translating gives CAWRQGAATDTQYF.

The DNA for the CDR3 is TGTGCCAGCAGCCCAGGGACAGGGGTGTTGGAGACCCAGTACTTC. Its translation is CASSPGTGVLETQYF. The chain couples TRBV27 to TRBJ2-5; TRBD1 matches 10 bases. The length of the CDR3 is 15 residues. V shed 6 bases, J shed 5 bases, and the junction held 9 bases outside the gene matches. Germline values: CDR1 MNHEY, CDR2 SMNVEV (reference sequence).

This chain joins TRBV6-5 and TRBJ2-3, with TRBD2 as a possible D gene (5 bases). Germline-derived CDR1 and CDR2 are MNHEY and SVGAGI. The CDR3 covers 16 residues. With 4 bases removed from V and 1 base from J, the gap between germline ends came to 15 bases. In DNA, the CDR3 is TGTGCCAGCAGTTTTCCGGACTTCAAAGGCACAGATACGCAGTATTTT. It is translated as CASSFPDFKGTDTQYF.

CDR3 nucleotides: TGCGCCAGCAGTGAGTCGTCAGGGTCGGGAAACATTCAGTACTTC. Translated, it gives CASSESSGSGNIQYF. The chain combines TRBV10-1 with TRBJ2-4; a weak D match, TRBD1 (5 bases). CDR3 length: 15 amino acids. CDR1 is WNHNN, CDR2 SYGVQD, per germline (reference sequence). V was cut by 0 bases and J by 6 bases, with 12 bases left in between.

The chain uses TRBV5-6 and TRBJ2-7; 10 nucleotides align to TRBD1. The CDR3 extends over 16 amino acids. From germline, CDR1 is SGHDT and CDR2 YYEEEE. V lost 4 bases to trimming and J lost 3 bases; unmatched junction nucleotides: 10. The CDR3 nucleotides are TGTGCCAGCAGCATCTCCGGGACAGGGGCCCGCTACGAGCAGTACTTC. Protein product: CASSISGTGARYEQYF. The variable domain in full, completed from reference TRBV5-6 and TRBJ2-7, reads DAGVTQSPTHLIKTRGQQVTLRCSPKSGHDTVSWYQQALGQGPQFIFQYYEEEERQRGNFPDRFSGHQFPNYSSELNVNALLLGDSALYLCASSISGTGARYEQYFGPGTRLTVT.

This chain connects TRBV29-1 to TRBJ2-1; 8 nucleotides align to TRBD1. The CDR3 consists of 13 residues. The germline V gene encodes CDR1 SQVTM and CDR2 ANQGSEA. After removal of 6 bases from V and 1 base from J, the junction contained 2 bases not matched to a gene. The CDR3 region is CSVGTGSYNEQFF. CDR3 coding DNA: TGCAGCGTCGGGACAGGTTCCTACAATGAGCAGTTCTTC.

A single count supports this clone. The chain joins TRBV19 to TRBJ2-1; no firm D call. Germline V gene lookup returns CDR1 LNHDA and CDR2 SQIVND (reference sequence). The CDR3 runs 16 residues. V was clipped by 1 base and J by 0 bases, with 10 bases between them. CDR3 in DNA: TGTGCCAGTAGTATAGTAGCCTCGAGCTCCTACAATGAGCAGTTCTTC. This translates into CASSIVASSSYNEQFF.

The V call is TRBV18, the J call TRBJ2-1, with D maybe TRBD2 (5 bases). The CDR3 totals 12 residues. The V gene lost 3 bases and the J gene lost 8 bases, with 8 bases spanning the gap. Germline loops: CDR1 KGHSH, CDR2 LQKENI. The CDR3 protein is CASSPMDYEQFF. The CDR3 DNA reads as TGTGCCAGCTCACCGATGGACTATGAGCAGTTCTTC. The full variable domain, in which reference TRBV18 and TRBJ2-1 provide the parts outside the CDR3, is NAGVMQNPRHLVRRRGQEARLRCSPMKGHSHVYWYRQLPEEGLKFMVYLQKENIIDESGMPKERFSAEFPKEGPSILRIQQVVRGDSAAYFCASSPMDYEQFFGPGTRLTVL.

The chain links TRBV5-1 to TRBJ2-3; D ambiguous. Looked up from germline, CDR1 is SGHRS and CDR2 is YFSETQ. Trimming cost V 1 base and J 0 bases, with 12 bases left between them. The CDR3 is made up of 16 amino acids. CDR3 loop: CASSLSVSSSTDTQYF. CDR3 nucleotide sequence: TGCGCCAGCAGCTTGAGTGTGTCTTCTAGCACAGATACGCAGTATTTT.

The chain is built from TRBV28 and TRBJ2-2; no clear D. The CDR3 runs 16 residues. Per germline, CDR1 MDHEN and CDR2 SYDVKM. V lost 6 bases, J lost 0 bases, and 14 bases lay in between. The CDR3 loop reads CASRSPTETNTGELFF. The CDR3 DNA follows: TGTGCCAGCAGGTCGCCGACCGAGACGAACACCGGGGAGCTGTTTTTT.

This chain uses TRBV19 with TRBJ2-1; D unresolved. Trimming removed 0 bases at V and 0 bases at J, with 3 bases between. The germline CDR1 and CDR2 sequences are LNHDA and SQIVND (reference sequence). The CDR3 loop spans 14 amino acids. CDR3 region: CASSIDNSYNEQFF. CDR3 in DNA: TGTGCCAGTAGTATAGATAACTCCTACAATGAGCAGTTCTTC.

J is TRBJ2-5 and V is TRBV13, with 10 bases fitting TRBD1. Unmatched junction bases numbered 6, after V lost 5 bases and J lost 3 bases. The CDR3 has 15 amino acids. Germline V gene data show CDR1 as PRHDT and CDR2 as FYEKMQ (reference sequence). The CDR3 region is CASSIRQGAEETQYF. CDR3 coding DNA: TGTGCCAGCAGCATCCGACAGGGGGCCGAAGAGACCCAGTACTTC. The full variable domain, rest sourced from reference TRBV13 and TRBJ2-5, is AAGVIQSPRHLIKEKRETATLKCYPIPRHDTVYWYQQGPGQDPQFLISFYEKMQSDKGSIPDRFSAQQFSDYHSELNMSSLELGDSALYFCASSIRQGAEETQYFGPGTRLLVL.

CDR3 sequence reads: CAVLEIGQYF. The CDR3 region has the DNA TGTGCCGTCTTAGAAATAGGGCAGTATTTT. This sequence joins TRBV19 and TRBJ2-3; no clear D. Per the germline V gene, CDR1 is LNHDA and CDR2 is SQIVND (reference sequence). The CDR3 has 10 residues. Trimming shortened V by 11 bases and J by 11 bases, and 14 bases separated the two germline ends.

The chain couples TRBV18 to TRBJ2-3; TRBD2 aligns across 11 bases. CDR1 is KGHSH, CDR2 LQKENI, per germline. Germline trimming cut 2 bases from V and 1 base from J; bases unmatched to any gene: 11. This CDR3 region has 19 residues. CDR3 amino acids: CASSPRELAGAHRTDTQYF. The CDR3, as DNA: TGTGCCAGCTCACCAAGGGAACTAGCGGGAGCGCACCGCACAGATACGCAGTATTTT.

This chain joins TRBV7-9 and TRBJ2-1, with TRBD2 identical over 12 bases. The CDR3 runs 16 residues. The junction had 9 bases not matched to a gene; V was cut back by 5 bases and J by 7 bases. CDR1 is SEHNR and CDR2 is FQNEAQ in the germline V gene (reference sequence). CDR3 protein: CASSIKTSGSGNEQFF. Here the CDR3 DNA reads TGTGCCAGCAGCATCAAGACTAGCGGGAGCGGGAATGAGCAGTTCTTC. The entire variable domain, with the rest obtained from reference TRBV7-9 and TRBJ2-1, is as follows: DTGVSQNPRHKITKRGQNVTFRCDPISEHNRLYWYRQTLGQGPEFLTYFQNEAQLEKSRLLSDRFSAERPKGSFSTLEIQRTEQGDSAMYLCASSIKTSGSGNEQFFGPGTRLTVL.

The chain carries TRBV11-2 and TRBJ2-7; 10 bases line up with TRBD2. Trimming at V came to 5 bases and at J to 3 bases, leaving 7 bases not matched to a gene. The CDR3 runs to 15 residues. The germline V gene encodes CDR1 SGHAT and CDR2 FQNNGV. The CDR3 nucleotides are TGTGCCAGCAGCGGACCAGCGGGGGGGCACTACGAGCAGTACTTC. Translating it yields CASSGPAGGHYEQYF.

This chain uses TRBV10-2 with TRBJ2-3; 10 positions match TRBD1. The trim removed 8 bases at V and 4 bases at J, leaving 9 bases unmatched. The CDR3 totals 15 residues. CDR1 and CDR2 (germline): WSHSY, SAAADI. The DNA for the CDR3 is TGCGCCAGCGGACCATCAGGACAGGGGGCAGATACGCAGTATTTT. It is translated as CASGPSGQGADTQYF.